This T cell receptor (beta chain) emerged from a study of cytomegalovirus exposure and HLA in healthy donors. Study-level points and caveats: According to a subsequent analysis, TCR clusters identified in the first cohort showed a tendency to co-occur across the approximately 120 validation repertoires. In vitro, a few CMV-associated chains proved specific for CMV antigens.

Generated by immunoSEQ multiplex PCR, the TCRdb table keeps only in-frame clones and is missing some. Among approximately 300,000 clones listed, approximately 86% were seen once. Comments on this clone: What it binds is unknown.

CDR3 length: 14 residues. Germline V gene lookup returns CDR1 SGHRS and CDR2 YFSETQ. V was shortened by 7 bases and J by 4 bases, with 15 bases between the two germline ends. The material sequenced was PBMCs. V gene TRBV5-1 combines with J gene TRBJ2-1, with D possibly matching TRBD2 (6 bases). The clonotype comes from a woman in her 30s in good health and CMV-seropositive. The CDR3 here is CASSREIPYNEQFF. CDR3 sequence (DNA): TGCGCCAGCTCCCGGGAGATACCTTACAATGAGCAGTTCTTC.